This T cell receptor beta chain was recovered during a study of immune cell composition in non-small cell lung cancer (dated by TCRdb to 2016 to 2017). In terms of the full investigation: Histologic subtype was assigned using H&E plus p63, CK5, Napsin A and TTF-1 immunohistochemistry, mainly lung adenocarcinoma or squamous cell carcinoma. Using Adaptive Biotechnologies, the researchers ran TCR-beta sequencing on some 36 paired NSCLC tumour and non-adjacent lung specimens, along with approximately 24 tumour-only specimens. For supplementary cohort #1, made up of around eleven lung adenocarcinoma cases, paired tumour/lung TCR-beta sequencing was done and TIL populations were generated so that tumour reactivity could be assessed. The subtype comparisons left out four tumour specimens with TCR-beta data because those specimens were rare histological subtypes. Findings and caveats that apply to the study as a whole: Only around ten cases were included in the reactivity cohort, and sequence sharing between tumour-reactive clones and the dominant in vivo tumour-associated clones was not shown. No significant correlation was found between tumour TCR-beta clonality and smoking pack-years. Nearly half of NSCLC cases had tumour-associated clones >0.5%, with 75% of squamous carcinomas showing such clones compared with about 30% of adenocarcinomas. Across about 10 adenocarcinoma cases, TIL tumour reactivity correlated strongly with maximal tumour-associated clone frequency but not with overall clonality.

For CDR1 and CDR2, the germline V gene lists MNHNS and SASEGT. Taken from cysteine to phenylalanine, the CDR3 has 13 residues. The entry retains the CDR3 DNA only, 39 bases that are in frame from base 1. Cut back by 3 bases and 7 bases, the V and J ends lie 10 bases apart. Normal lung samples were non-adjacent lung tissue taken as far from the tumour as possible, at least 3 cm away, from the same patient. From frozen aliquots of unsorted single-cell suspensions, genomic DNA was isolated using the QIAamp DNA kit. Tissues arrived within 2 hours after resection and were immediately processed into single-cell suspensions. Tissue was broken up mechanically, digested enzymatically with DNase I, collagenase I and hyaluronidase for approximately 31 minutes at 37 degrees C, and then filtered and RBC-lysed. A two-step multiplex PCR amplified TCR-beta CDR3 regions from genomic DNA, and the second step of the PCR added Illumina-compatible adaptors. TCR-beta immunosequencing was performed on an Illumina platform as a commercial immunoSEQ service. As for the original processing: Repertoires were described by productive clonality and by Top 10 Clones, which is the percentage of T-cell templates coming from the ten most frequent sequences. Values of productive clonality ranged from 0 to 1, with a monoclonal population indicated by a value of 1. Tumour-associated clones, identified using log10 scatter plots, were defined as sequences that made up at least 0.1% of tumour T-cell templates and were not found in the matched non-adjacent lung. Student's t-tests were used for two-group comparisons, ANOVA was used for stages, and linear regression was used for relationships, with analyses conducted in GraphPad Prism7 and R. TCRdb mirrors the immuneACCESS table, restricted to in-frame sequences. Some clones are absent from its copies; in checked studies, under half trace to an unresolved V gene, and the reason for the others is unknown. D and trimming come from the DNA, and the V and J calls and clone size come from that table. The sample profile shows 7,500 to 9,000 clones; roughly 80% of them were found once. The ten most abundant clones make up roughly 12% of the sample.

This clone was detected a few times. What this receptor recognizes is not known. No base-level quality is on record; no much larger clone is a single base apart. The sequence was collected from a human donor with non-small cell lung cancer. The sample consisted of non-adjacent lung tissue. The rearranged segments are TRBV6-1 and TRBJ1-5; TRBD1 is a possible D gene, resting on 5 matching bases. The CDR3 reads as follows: CASSEGGGQPQHF. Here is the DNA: TGTGCCAGCAGTGAGGGCGGGGGACAGCCCCAGCATTTT.